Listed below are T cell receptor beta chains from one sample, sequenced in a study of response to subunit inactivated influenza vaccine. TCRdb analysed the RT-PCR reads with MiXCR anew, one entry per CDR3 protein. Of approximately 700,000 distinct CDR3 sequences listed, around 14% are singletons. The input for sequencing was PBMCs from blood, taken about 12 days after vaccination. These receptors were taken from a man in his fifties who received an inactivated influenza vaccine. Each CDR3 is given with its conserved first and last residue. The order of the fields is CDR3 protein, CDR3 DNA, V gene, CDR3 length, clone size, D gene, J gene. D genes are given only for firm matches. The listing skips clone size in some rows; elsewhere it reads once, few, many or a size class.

CASSQDGFRDEQFF TGTGCCAGCAGCCAAGACGGATTTAGGGATGAGCAGTTCTTC TRBV7-2 14 few NA TRBJ2-1
CASSQGLGQYF TGTGCCAGCAGCCAAGGACTAGGGCAGTACTTC TRBV3-1 11 NA NA TRBJ2-7
CASSLEDWGTYEQYF TGTGCCAGCAGCTTAGAGGACTGGGGGACCTACGAGCAGTACTTC TRBV7-9 15 few NA TRBJ2-7
CASSQRHGSQPQHF TGCGCCAGCAGCCAGAGACATGGGAGTCAGCCCCAGCATTTT TRBV4-1 14 many NA TRBJ1-5
CASSSEAGGRGDTQYF TGCGCCAGCAGCTCCGAAGCGGGAGGGCGAGGAGATACGCAGTATTTT TRBV5-1 16 NA TRBD2 TRBJ2-3
CASSPSQAREQYF TGTGCCAGCAGCCCATCACAAGCCAGAGAGCAGTACTTC TRBV7-2 13 NA NA TRBJ2-7
CASSAYDRAGNTIYF TGTGCCAGCAGCGCCTACGACAGGGCTGGAAACACCATATATTTT TRBV7-9 15 NA TRBD1 TRBJ1-3
CASSPGFSRASTDTQYF TGTGCCAGCAGCCCTGGGTTTAGCCGTGCTAGCACAGATACGCAGTATTTT TRBV11-2 17 NA NA TRBJ2-3
CASTVNGYEKLFF TGTGCCAGCACAGTAAATGGGTATGAAAAACTGTTTTTT TRBV25-1 13 NA NA TRBJ1-4
CASTVGLGAYEQYF TGTGCCAGCACCGTAGGACTAGGAGCGTACGAGCAGTACTTC TRBV7-2 14 NA TRBD2 TRBJ2-7